In this sample, the clone carrying this TCR beta chain turned up a few times. This sample was taken from a study of patients and donors after allogeneic stem cell transplantation. TCRdb itself ran the RT-PCR reads through MiXCR, one entry per CDR3 protein. The sample yields more than 850,000 distinct CDR3 sequences, about 20% seen once. The receptor comes from a human donor who was either an allogeneic HSCT recipient or a stem cell or donor lymphocyte infusion donor (not recorded which). It is not recorded whose cells these are; they may come from a transplant donor. Sample: blood, either unsorted or a sorted T cell fraction (not recorded which).

The CDR3 coding sequence is TGCAGTGCTAGGGGCGGGGGCGGCACCGGGGAGCTGTTTTTT. This encodes CSARGGGGTGELFF. The genes are TRBV20-1 and TRBJ2-2, with D tentatively TRBD2 (7 bases). The CDR3 length is 14 residues. The ends were cut back, 3 bases at V and 4 bases at J, with 12 bases in the middle. Looked up from germline, CDR1 is DFQATT and CDR2 is SNEGSKA (reference sequence).